This is a list of T cell receptor beta chains from one sample in a study of beta chain features in type 1 diabetes. Assay: immunoSEQ multiplex PCR; the TCRdb copy retains only in-frame clones and omits some. The table includes approximately 600,000 clones, over 10% detected once. The sequenced material came from naive CD4+ T cells from blood. Receptors originate from a man younger than 40 with type 1 diabetes. Both conserved end residues are part of each CDR3. D genes are given only for firm matches. Size is stated for part of the rows, as once, few or many counts, or as a class when the clone is expanded.

v_call	d_call	j_call	clone_size	cdr3_nt	cdr3_aa
TRBV19	.	TRBJ1-4	few	TGTGCCAGACACCTTGCAACTAATGAAAAACTGTTTTTT	CARHLATNEKLFF
TRBV27	.	TRBJ1-6	.	TGTGCCAGCCGGGACCGAGTTAATTCACCCCTCCACTTT	CASRDRVNSPLHF
TRBV18	TRBD1	TRBJ1-4	.	TGTGCCAGCTCGGACAGGGGGGTCGGAACTAATGAAAAACTGTTTTTT	CASSDRGVGTNEKLFF
TRBV4-3	.	TRBJ1-1	.	TGCGCCAGCAGCCAAGTTTCGGGGGGCGAAGTGAGCACTGAAGCTTTCTTT	CASSQVSGGEVSTEAFF
TRBV2	TRBD1	TRBJ2-2	few	TGTGCCAGCAGTACCGGGACAGGGGGGACCGGGGAGCTGTTTTTT	CASSTGTGGTGELFF
TRBV30	.	TRBJ2-7	.	TGTGCCTGGAGTCCTGAGGACTACGAGCAGTACTTC	CAWSPEDYEQYF
TRBV7-6	TRBD2	TRBJ2-1	.	TGTGCCAGCAGCCAAGGGGGGACTAGCTCCTACAATGAGCAGTTCTTC	CASSQGGTSSYNEQFF
TRBV30	.	TRBJ1-5	.	TGTGCCTGGAGTGAAACAGGGACAAATCAGCCCCAGCATTTT	CAWSETGTNQPQHF
TRBV7-2	.	TRBJ2-3	.	TGTGCCAGCAGCTTAAGGCCCACAGATACGCAGTATTTT	CASSLRPTDTQYF
TRBV7-3	TRBD2	TRBJ2-1	few	TGTGCCAGCAGCGTCATAGCGGGGGGATACAATGAGCAGTTCTTC	CASSVIAGGYNEQFF
TRBV15	TRBD2	TRBJ2-6	few	TGTGCCACCAGCGGACTAGCCCAGTCTGGGGCCAACGTCCTGACTTTC	CATSGLAQSGANVLTF
TRBV11-2	.	TRBJ1-6	.	TGTGCCAGCAGCTTAGTAGGGCGCTATTCACCCCTCCACTTT	CASSLVGRYSPLHF
TRBV5-4	.	TRBJ2-1	few	TGTGCCAGCAGCAAGAAGCCAGGGTCGGATGAGCAGTTCTTC	CASSKKPGSDEQFF
TRBV9	.	TRBJ2-1	.	TGTGCCAGCAGCGCCGCTCCCTCCGACAATGAGCAGTTCTTC	CASSAAPSDNEQFF
TRBV6-6	.	TRBJ1-4	.	TGTGCCAGCAGTTATGGCAGGGGAGAAGAAAAACTGTTTTTT	CASSYGRGEEKLFF